The rows below give T cell receptor beta chains drawn from one sample of a study of cytomegalovirus exposure and HLA in healthy donors. Method: immunoSEQ multiplex PCR; TCRdb's copy keeps in-frame clones and lacks some. This sample carries around 94,000 clones, 81% of them seen once, and the ten largest clones take 10% to 13%. The sample taken for sequencing was PBMCs. All receptors come from a human donor in good health. The conserved cysteine and the conserved F or W are not part of the CDR3 here. Size values are once, few and many counts, or a class for expanded clones, and some rows have none.

V	J	size	CDR3
TRBV6-1	TRBJ1-2	-	ASSERARGDYGYT
TRBV9	TRBJ2-3	-	ASGRGTTSTDTQY
TRBV9	TRBJ2-1	-	ASSVFAGGRNEQF
TRBV5-6	TRBJ2-1	-	ASSPTGTSNEQF
TRBV27	TRBJ2-5	-	ASSSSTSGDQY
TRBV5-5	TRBJ1-2	-	ASSRGQDHGYT
TRBV7-3	TRBJ2-7	-	ASSSGGGYEQY
TRBV4-2	TRBJ2-7	-	ASSQDESGWRQY
TRBV4-2	TRBJ2-3	once	ASSQVSGTDTQY
TRBV6-5	TRBJ2-7	-	ANSSGDRVGEQY
TRBV20-1	TRBJ2-7	-	SAFRGGQPL
TRBV15	TRBJ1-4	-	ATSRGLAGTSNEKLF
TRBV7-9	TRBJ2-3	-	ASSSGGPGDTQY
TRBV30	TRBJ2-7	-	AWSEDRGTYEQY
TRBV6-5	TRBJ2-3	-	ASRSTGGTQY
TRBV6-6	TRBJ1-2	-	ASSRDSSYGYT
TRBV7-9	TRBJ1-1	few	ASSFGGENTEAF
TRBV6-4	TRBJ2-2	-	ASSQLAANTGELF
TRBV19	TRBJ1-5	-	ASLSQGSNQPQH
TRBV7-2	TRBJ1-2	once	ASSLEGWTGHFNYGYT
TRBV10-2	TRBJ2-3	-	ASKQRGAPDTQY
TRBV7-2	TRBJ1-1	-	ASRAGMNTEAF
TRBV7-2	TRBJ1-1	-	ASSLQGARSEAF
TRBV2	TRBJ1-1	once	ALPSGGAGTEAF
TRBV28	TRBJ1-2	-	ASSGAGYT
TRBV19	TRBJ2-6	-	ASAGARFSGANVLT
TRBV7-2	TRBJ1-6	-	ASSPGGNSYNSPLH
TRBV7-2	TRBJ2-5	-	ASSSQTGPQETQY
TRBV5-1	TRBJ2-1	-	ASSFDRGPYNEQF
TRBV7-8	TRBJ2-5	-	ASSLGTSGTKGRETQY
TRBV7-3	TRBJ2-2	-	ASSSYRQGNTGELF
TRBV15	TRBJ2-7	-	ATSRGEGTSAPEQY
TRBV2	TRBJ1-1	-	ASERSNTEAF
TRBV9	TRBJ1-5	-	ASSVVKGQPQH
TRBV7-2	TRBJ2-3	-	ASRTGTTHGDTQY
TRBV10-3	TRBJ2-2	-	AISEEGSGTGELF
TRBV5-1	TRBJ2-7	-	ASRTGGSYEQY
TRBV6-5	TRBJ2-1	-	ASSYGGQGYNEQF
TRBV19	TRBJ2-7	-	ASSIAGQGASHEQY
TRBV11-2	TRBJ1-6	-	ASSAGQGRNSPLH
TRBV30	TRBJ1-5	-	AWSEGSNQPQH
TRBV27	TRBJ1-2	-	ASSRDRNKYGYT
TRBV18	TRBJ2-5	-	ASSPLRGGKSQETQY
TRBV19	TRBJ2-7	-	ASSIDPSGGVNEQY
TRBV7-2	TRBJ2-4	-	ASSLVWTGGGSAKNIQY
TRBV7-8	TRBJ2-5	once	ASSLVEGAEYTQY